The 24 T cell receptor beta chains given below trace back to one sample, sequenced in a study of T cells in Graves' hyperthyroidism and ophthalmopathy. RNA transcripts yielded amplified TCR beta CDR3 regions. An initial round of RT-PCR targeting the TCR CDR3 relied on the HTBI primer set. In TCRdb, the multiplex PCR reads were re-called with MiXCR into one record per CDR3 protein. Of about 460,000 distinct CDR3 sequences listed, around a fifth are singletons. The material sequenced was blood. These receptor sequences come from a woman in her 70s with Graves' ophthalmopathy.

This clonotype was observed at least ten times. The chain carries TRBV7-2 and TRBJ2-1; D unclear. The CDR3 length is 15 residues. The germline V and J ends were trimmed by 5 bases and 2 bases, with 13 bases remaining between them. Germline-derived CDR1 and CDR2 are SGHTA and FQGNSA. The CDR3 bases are TGTGCCAGCAGCAATTACGCCTACACCTACAATGAGCAGTTCTTC. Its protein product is CASSNYAYTYNEQFF.

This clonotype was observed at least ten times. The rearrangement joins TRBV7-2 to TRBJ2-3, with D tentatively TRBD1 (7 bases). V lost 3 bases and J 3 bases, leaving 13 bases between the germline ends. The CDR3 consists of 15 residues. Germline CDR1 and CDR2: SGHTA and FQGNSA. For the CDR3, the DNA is TGTGCCAGCAGCTTCTGGACAGGAGGGACAGATACGCAGTATTTT. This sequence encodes CASSFWTGGTDTQYF.

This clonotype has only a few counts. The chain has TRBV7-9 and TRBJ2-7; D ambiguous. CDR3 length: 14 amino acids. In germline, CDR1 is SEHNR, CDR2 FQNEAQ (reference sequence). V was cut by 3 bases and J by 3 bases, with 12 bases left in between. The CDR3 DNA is TGTGCCAGCAGCTTTCGTGGGCCGGTCTACGAGCAGTACTTC. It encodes CASSFRGPVYEQYF.

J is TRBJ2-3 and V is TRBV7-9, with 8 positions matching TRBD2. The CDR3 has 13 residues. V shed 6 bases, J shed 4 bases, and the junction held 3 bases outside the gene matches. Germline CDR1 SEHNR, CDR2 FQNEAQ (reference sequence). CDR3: CASSSGKADTQYF. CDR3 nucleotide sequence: TGTGCCAGCAGTAGCGGGAAAGCAGATACGCAGTATTTT.

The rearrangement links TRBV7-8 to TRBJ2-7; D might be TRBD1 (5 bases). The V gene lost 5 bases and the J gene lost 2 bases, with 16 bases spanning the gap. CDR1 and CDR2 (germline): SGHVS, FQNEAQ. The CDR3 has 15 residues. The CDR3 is CASSQEWGRAYEQYF. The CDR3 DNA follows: TGTGCCAGCAGCCAAGAATGGGGCAGGGCCTACGAGCAGTACTTC.

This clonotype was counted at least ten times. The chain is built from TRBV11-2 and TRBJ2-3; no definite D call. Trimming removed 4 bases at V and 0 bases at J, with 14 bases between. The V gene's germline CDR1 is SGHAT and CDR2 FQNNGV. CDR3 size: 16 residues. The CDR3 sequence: CASSSNLRSSTDTQYF. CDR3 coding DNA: TGTGCCAGCAGCTCGAACCTACGGTCTAGCACAGATACGCAGTATTTT.

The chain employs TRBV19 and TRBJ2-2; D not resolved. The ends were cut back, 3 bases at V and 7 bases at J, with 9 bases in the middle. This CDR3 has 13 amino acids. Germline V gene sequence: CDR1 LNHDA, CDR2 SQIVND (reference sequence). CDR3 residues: CASSIGRVGELFF. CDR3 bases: TGTGCCAGTAGTATCGGAAGGGTCGGGGAGCTGTTTTTT.

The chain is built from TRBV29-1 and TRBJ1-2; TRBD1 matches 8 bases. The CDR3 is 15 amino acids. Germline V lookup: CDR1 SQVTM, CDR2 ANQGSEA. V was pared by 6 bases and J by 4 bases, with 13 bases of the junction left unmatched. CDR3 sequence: CSVRTGLAGSYGYTF. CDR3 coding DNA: TGCAGCGTCCGGACAGGGTTGGCTGGGAGCTATGGCTACACCTTC.

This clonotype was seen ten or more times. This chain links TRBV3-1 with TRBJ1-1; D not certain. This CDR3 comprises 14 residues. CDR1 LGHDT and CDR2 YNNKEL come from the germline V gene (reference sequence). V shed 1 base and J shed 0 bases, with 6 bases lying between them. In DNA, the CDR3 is TGTGCCAGCAGCCAAGTTGGGGTGAACACTGAAGCTTTCTTT. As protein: CASSQVGVNTEAFF. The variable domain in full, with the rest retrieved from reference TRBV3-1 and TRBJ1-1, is DTAVSQTPKYLVTQMGNDKSIKCEQNLGHDTMYWYKQDSKKFLKIMFSYNNKELIINETVPNRFSPKSPDKAHLNLHINSLELGDSAVYFCASSQVGVNTEAFFGQGTRLTVV.

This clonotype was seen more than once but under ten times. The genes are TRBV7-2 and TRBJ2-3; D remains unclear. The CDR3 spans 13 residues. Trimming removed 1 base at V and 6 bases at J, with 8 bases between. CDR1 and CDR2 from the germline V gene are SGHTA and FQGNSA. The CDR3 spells CASSLVKSDTQYF. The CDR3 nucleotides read TGTGCCAGCAGCTTAGTTAAGTCGGATACGCAGTATTTT.

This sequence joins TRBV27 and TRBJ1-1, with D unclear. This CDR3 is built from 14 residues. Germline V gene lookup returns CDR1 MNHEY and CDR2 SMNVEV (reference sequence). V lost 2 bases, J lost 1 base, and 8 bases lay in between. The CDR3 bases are TGTGCCAGCAGTTTAAACTTGCAGAACACTGAAGCTTTCTTT. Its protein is CASSLNLQNTEAFF.

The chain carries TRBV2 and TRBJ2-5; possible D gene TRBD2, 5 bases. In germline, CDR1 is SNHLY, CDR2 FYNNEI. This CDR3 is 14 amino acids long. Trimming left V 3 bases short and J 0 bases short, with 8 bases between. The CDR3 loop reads CASSDPGDQETQYF. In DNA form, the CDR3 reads TGTGCCAGCAGTGACCCCGGGGACCAAGAGACCCAGTACTTC.

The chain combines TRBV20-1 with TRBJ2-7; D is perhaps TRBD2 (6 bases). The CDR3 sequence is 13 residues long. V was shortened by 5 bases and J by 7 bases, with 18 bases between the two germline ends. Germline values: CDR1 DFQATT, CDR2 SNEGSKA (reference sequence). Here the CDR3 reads CSARDSSRGEQYF. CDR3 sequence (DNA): TGCAGTGCTCGGGACTCATCCAGAGGGGAGCAGTACTTC.

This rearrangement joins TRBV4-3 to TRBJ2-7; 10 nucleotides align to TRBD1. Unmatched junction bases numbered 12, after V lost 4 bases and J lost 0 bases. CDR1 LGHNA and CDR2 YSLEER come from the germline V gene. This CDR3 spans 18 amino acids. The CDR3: CASSRHRDRGRISYEQYF. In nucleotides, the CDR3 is TGCGCCAGCAGCCGACACCGGGACAGGGGAAGAATCTCCTACGAGCAGTACTTC.

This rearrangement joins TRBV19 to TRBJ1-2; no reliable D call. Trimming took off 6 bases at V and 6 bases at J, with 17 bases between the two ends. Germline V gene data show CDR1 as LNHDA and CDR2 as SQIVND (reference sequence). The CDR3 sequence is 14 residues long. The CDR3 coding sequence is TGTGCCAGTAGCGTAGGGTCCGGGCGCGATGGCTACACCTTC. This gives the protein CASSVGSGRDGYTF. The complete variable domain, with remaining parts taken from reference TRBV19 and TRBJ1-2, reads DGGITQSPKYLFRKEGQNVTLSCEQNLNHDAMYWYRQDPGQGLRLIYYSQIVNDFQKGDIAEGYSVSREKKESFPLTVTSAQKNPTAFYLCASSVGSGRDGYTFGSGTRLTVV.

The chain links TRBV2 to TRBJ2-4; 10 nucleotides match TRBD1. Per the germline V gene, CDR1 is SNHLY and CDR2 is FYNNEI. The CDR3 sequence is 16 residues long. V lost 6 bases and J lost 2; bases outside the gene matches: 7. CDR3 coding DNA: TGTGCCAGCAGGCATTGGACAGGGGGAACCAAAAACATTCAGTACTTC. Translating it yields CASRHWTGGTKNIQYF.

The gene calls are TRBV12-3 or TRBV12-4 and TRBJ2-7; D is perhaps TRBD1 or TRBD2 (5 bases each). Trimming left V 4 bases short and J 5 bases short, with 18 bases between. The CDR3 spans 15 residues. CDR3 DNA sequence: TGTGCCAGCAGTTCACCCCGGGACCTGGGGCACGAGCAGTACTTC. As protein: CASSSPRDLGHEQYF.

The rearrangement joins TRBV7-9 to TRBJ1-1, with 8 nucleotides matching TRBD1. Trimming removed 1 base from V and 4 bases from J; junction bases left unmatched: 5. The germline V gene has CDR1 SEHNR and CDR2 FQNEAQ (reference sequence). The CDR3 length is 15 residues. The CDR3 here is CASSLVPGGGTEAFF. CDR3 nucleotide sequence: TGTGCCAGCAGCTTAGTGCCAGGGGGCGGCACTGAAGCTTTCTTT.

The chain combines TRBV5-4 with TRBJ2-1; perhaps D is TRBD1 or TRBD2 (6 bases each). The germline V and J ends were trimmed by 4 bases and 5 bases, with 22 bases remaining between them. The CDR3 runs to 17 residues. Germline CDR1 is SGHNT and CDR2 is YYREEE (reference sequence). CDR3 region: CASSADGGGPFDNEQFF. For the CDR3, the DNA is TGTGCCAGCAGCGCGGACGGAGGGGGGCCCTTCGACAATGAGCAGTTCTTC.

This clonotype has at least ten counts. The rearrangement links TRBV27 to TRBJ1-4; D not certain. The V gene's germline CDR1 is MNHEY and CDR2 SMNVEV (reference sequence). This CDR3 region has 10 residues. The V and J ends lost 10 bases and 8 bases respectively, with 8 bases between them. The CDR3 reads CATPQEKLFF. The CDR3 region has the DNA TGTGCCACCCCACAGGAAAAACTGTTTTTT.

This CDR3 is CASSADGATNEKLFF. CDR3 in DNA: TGTGCCAGCAGCGCAGACGGTGCAACTAATGAAAAACTGTTTTTT. The rearrangement uses TRBV7-9 and TRBJ1-4; D is undetermined. The CDR3 has 15 amino acids. The V and J ends lost 5 bases and 0 bases respectively, with 10 bases between them. Germline values: CDR1 SEHNR, CDR2 FQNEAQ (reference sequence).

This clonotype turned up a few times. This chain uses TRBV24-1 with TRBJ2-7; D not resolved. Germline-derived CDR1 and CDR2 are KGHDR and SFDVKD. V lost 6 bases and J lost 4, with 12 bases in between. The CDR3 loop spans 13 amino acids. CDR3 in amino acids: CATSRIEGYEQYF. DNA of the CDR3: TGTGCCACCAGTCGAATTGAAGGGTACGAGCAGTACTTC.

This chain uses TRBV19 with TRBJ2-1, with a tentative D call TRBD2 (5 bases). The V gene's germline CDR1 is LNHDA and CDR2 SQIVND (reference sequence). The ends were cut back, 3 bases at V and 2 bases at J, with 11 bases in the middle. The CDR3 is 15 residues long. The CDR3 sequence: CASSIVAGPYNEQFF. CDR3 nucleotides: TGTGCCAGTAGTATTGTCGCGGGCCCCTACAATGAGCAGTTCTTC.

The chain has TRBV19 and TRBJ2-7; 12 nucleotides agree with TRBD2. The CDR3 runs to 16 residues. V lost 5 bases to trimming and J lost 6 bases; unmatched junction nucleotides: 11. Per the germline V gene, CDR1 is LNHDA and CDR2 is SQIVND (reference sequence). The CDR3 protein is CASSQKGLAGFSEQYF. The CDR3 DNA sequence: TGTGCCAGTAGTCAAAAGGGACTAGCGGGTTTCAGCGAGCAGTACTTC.